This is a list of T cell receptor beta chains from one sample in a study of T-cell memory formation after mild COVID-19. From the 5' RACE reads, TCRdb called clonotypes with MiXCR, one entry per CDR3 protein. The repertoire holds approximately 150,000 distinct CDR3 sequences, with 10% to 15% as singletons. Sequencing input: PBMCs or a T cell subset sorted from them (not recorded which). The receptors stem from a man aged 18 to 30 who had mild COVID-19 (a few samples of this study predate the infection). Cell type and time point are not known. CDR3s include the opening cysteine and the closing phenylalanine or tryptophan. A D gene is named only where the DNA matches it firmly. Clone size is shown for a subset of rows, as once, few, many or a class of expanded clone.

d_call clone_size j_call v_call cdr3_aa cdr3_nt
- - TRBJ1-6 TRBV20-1 CSARDMTGRYSPLHF TGCAGTGCTAGAGATATGACCGGACGCTATTCACCCCTCCACTTT
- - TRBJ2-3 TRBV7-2 CASSFVTDTQYF TGTGCCAGCAGTTTCGTCACAGATACGCAGTATTTT
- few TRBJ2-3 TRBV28 CASRSVTDTQYF TGTGCCAGCAGATCCGTGACAGATACGCAGTATTTT
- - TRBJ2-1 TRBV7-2 CASSLEIRLEQFF TGTGCCAGCAGCTTAGAAATCCGACTTGAGCAGTTCTTC
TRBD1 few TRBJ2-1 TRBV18 CASSRGQGGYNEQFF TGTGCCAGCTCCCGTGGACAGGGGGGATACAATGAGCAGTTCTTC
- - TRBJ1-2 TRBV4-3 CASSQDIVPNGGYTF TGCGCCAGCAGCCAAGATATTGTACCCAACGGCGGCTACACCTTC
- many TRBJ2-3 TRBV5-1 CASRTRGAPTDTQYF TGCGCCAGCAGGACCCGGGGGGCTCCCACAGATACGCAGTATTTT
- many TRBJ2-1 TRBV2 CASSAGEYNEQFF TGTGCCAGCAGTGCGGGTGAATACAATGAGCAGTTCTTC
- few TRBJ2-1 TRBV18 CASSPSLSHNEQFF TGTGCCAGCTCACCATCACTGAGCCACAATGAGCAGTTCTTC
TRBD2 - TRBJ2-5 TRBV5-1 CASSLEERGGSTQYF TGCGCCAGCAGCTTGGAGGAGCGGGGGGGATCTACCCAGTACTTC
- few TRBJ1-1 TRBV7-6 CASSLVGPDTEAFF TGTGCCAGCAGCTTAGTCGGACCTGACACTGAAGCTTTCTTT
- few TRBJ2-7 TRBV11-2 CASSLSHRASKPYEQYF TGTGCCAGCAGCTTGTCACATCGGGCTAGCAAGCCCTACGAGCAGTACTTC
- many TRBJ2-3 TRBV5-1 CASSLVSDTQYF TGCGCCAGCAGCTTGGTTTCGGATACGCAGTATTTT
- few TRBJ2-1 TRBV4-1 CASSQRAGSYNEQFF TGCGCCAGCAGCCAGAGGGCGGGGAGTTACAATGAGCAGTTCTTC
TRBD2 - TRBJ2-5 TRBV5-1 CASSLGLRGEETQYF TGCGCCAGCAGCTTGGGACTCCGGGGGGAAGAGACCCAGTACTTC
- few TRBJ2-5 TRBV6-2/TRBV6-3 CASSRSSGEETQYF TGTGCCAGCAGCAGATCCTCGGGGGAAGAGACCCAGTACTTC
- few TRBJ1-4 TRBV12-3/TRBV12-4 CASSLSSQGEKLFF TGTGCCAGCAGTTTATCCTCTCAAGGGGAAAAACTGTTTTTT
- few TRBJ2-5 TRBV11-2 CASSFGQLETQYF TGTGCCAGCAGCTTCGGCCAATTGGAGACCCAGTACTTC
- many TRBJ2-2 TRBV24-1 CATSDLRGRAGELFF TGTGCCACCAGTGATTTGCGAGGCAGGGCCGGGGAGCTGTTTTTT